What follows are 16 T cell receptor beta chains derived from one specimen sequenced in a study of OX40 agonist ivuxolimab in advanced cancers. Library construction relied on the immunoSEQ multiplex PCR assay. Not all clones reach the TCRdb copy of this immuneACCESS table, which keeps in-frame sequences only. Checked studies attribute under half of the gap to unresolved V genes and leave the rest unexplained. For this sample the table gives roughly 100,000 clones, of which roughly 90% were detected only once. The ten largest clonotypes hold less than 1% of the sample. Sample: CD4+ or CD8+ T cells sorted from blood, taken in a trial of the OX40 agonist ivuxolimab. The receptors originated from an adult with an advanced solid tumor such as melanoma, head and neck, liver or kidney cancer.

This sequence joins TRBV18 and TRBJ2-7; no definite D call. The V gene's germline CDR1 is KGHSH and CDR2 LQKENI. The CDR3 covers 15 residues. V was clipped by 2 bases and J by 1 base, with 12 bases between them. Here the CDR3 reads CASSPLAALSYEQYF. CDR3 nucleotide sequence: TGTGCCAGCTCACCATTGGCAGCACTATCCTACGAGCAGTACTTC.

The V gene is TRBV5-6, the J gene TRBJ1-6; TRBD1 is a possible D gene (5 bases). Trimming left V 1 base short and J 5 bases short, with 10 bases between. This CDR3 spans 15 amino acids. Germline loops: CDR1 SGHDT, CDR2 YYEEEE. CDR3 amino acids: CASSLQGRNNSPLHF. CDR3 coding DNA: TGTGCCAGCAGCTTGCAGGGCAGGAATAATTCACCCCTCCACTTT.

The chain recombines TRBV6-4 with TRBJ2-7, with TRBD1 matching over 10 bases. The junction had 3 bases not matched to a gene; V was cut back by 4 bases and J by 3 bases. Looked up from germline, CDR1 is MRHNA and CDR2 is SNTAGT. The CDR3 has 14 amino acids. The CDR3 loop reads CASSADRGGYEQYF. The CDR3 DNA reads TGTGCCAGCAGTGCGGACAGGGGGGGCTACGAGCAGTACTTC.

This clone has just a few counts. The rearrangement links TRBV28 to TRBJ1-5; 7 bases line up with TRBD1. Germline-derived CDR1 and CDR2 are MDHEN and SYDVKM. J gave up 2 bases and V 6 bases, and 7 bases lay outside the gene matches. The CDR3 is 15 amino acids. CDR3 DNA: TGTGCCAGCAGCCCTCGACAGGGAGGCAATCAGCCCCAGCATTTT. Protein product: CASSPRQGGNQPQHF.

V gene TRBV7-2 combines with J gene TRBJ1-3; D is possibly TRBD1 (5 bases). The CDR3 totals 15 residues. Germline CDR1 and CDR2: SGHTA and FQGNSA. With 2 bases removed from V and 4 bases from J, the gap between germline ends came to 12 bases. The CDR3 sequence: CASSLQRGVGNTIYF. CDR3 DNA sequence: TGTGCCAGCAGCTTACAGCGGGGGGTCGGAAACACCATATATTTT.

This rearrangement joins TRBV20-1 to TRBJ1-1; D might be TRBD1 (5 bases). This CDR3 has 10 amino acids. V was trimmed by 8 bases and J by 10 bases, leaving 14 bases between them. Germline V gene lookup returns CDR1 DFQATT and CDR2 SNEGSKA (reference sequence). The CDR3 coding sequence is TGCAGTCCCGAGGCAGGGCGAGCTTTCTTT. Translating it yields CSPEAGRAFF.

This chain uses TRBV28 with TRBJ2-7; tentatively, D is TRBD1 (5 bases). Germline V gives CDR1 MDHEN, CDR2 SYDVKM. V lost 9 bases, J lost 0 bases, and 12 bases lay in between. This CDR3 spans 13 amino acids. The CDR3 is CASATGNSYEQYF. CDR3 DNA sequence: TGTGCCAGTGCCACAGGAAACTCCTACGAGCAGTACTTC.

The chain joins TRBV6-4 to TRBJ1-5; 8 bases line up with TRBD1. Looked up from germline, CDR1 is MRHNA and CDR2 is SNTAGT. Losses at the gene ends were 4 bases for V and 4 bases for J; bases not matched to a gene: 3. CDR3 length: 14 residues. The CDR3 DNA is TGTGCCAGCAGTGCAGGGGGCGCGAATCAGCCCCAGCATTTT. Translating gives CASSAGGANQPQHF.

The chain uses TRBV2 and TRBJ2-1, with 13 positions matching TRBD2. V lost 6 bases and J lost 6; bases outside the gene matches: 2. CDR1 and CDR2 (germline): SNHLY, FYNNEI. The length of the CDR3 is 14 residues. The CDR3 here is CASRRLAGGNEQFF. The CDR3 nucleotides read TGTGCCAGCAGGCGACTAGCGGGGGGCAATGAGCAGTTCTTC.

This chain joins TRBV11-2 and TRBJ1-4; no reliable D call. The germline CDR1 and CDR2 sequences are SGHAT and FQNNGV. This CDR3 comprises 14 residues. Trimming took off 4 bases at V and 4 bases at J, with 10 bases between the two ends. CDR3 protein: CASSSRTINEKLFF. DNA of the CDR3: TGTGCCAGCAGCTCTAGGACGATTAATGAAAAACTGTTTTTT.

The rearrangement uses TRBV15 and TRBJ1-5, with a tentative D call TRBD1 (6 bases). Looked up from germline, CDR1 is LNHNV and CDR2 is YYDKDF (reference sequence). The CDR3 runs 16 residues. V was pared by 5 bases and J by 0 bases, with 14 bases between. In nucleotides, the CDR3 is TGTGCCACCAGCGCCAGGGGTGGGTATAGCAATCAGCCCCAGCATTTT. Translating gives CATSARGGYSNQPQHF.

This rearrangement joins TRBV25-1 to TRBJ2-7; 10 bases map to TRBD1. Germline V gene data show CDR1 as MGHDK and CDR2 as SYGVNS. The V and J ends lost 4 bases and 3 bases, in that order; junction bases with no gene match: 3. This CDR3 comprises 14 residues. The CDR3 coding sequence is TGTGCCAGCAGTGGGCGGACAGGGGGCTACGAGCAGTACTTC. Protein: CASSGRTGGYEQYF.

The chain has TRBV2 and TRBJ1-1; 7 bases map to TRBD1. The CDR3 loop spans 14 amino acids. Germline V lookup: CDR1 SNHLY, CDR2 FYNNEI. V gave up 9 bases and J gave up 4 bases; unmatched junction bases: 11. The chain's CDR3 is CARSSPGGFTEAFF. CDR3 DNA sequence: TGTGCCAGGAGCAGTCCAGGGGGATTCACTGAAGCTTTCTTT.

The chain links TRBV16 to TRBJ1-2; D remains ambiguous. In germline, CDR1 is KGHSY, CDR2 FQNENV. V was pared by 0 bases and J by 4 bases, with 3 bases between. This CDR3 has 12 residues. This CDR3 is CASSQSVYGYTF. The CDR3 DNA is TGTGCCAGCAGCCAATCGGTCTATGGCTACACCTTC.

The chain combines TRBV15 with TRBJ2-6, with no clear D. The germline gives CDR1 LNHNV, CDR2 YYDKDF (reference sequence). CDR3 length: 17 residues. The V end lost 1 base, the J end lost 0 bases, and 10 bases lay between the germline ends. CDR3 coding DNA: TGTGCCACCAGCAGAGGAGGCCAGAGCTCTGGGGCCAACGTCCTGACTTTC. It encodes CATSRGGQSSGANVLTF.

This clone has more than one count but fewer than ten. The CDR3 DNA follows: TGTGCCAGCAGTTACTCGGGCCTCACCTACGAGCAGTACTTC. Translated: CASSYSGLTYEQYF. V usage is TRBV6-5 and J usage is TRBJ2-7; no firm D call. Germline CDR1 and CDR2: MNHEY and SVGAGI. Trimming cost V 0 bases and J 2 bases, with 8 bases left between them. This CDR3 has 14 amino acids.